This entry lists 5 T cell receptor beta chains sequenced from one sample in a study of blood T cell repertoires in COVID-19. Only in-frame clones appear in the TCRdb table, and some are missing; sequencing was by immunoSEQ multiplex PCR. The top ten clones hold about an eighth of a sample with approximately 110,000 clones, 85% of them seen once. Material for sequencing was peripheral blood. Receptors were obtained from a human donor in a cohort sampled during active COVID-19.

This clone came up once. The V call is TRBV7-9, the J call TRBJ1-5; D possibly corresponds to TRBD1 (6 bases). CDR1 is SEHNR, CDR2 FQNEAQ, per germline (reference sequence). The CDR3 sequence is 14 residues long. Trimming removed 8 bases from V and 3 bases from J, with 14 bases in between. CDR3 DNA sequence: TGTGCCAGCGCGTCAGGGGCCCTCAATCAGCCCCAGCATTTT. This codes for CASASGALNQPQHF.

The chain carries TRBV15 and TRBJ1-4, with TRBD1 matching 9 bases. Germline V CDR1 and CDR2: LNHNV, YYDKDF (reference sequence). The CDR3 is made up of 14 amino acids. The V segment lost 6 bases and the J segment 8 bases; nucleotides outside the gene matches: 7. CDR3 sequence reads: CATSLDRGREKLFF. The CDR3 DNA follows: TGTGCCACCAGTCTGGACAGGGGACGGGAAAAACTGTTTTTT. Supplemented by reference TRBV15 and TRBJ1-4, the full variable domain reads DAMVIQNPRYQVTQFGKPVTLSCSQTLNHNVMYWYQQKSSQAPKLLFHYYDKDFNNEADTPDNFQSRRPNTSFCFLDIRSPGLGDTAMYLCATSLDRGREKLFFGSGTQLSVL.

The V and J genes are TRBV24-1 and TRBJ2-6; D is perhaps TRBD1 (6 bases). The CDR3 has 15 residues. Germline V gene data show CDR1 as KGHDR and CDR2 as SFDVKD. The germline V and J ends were trimmed by 10 bases and 4 bases, with 16 bases remaining between them. In DNA form, the CDR3 reads TGTGCCACTCACGAGGGGGTAGCCGGGGCCAACGTCCTGACTTTC. This gives the protein CATHEGVAGANVLTF.

This clone appeared a few times. This sample includes further DNA sequences coding for the same CDR3. The V call is TRBV19, the J call TRBJ1-6; D unresolved. This CDR3 has 12 amino acids. Trimming stripped 3 bases from V and 6 bases from J, with 3 bases between. Germline CDR1 LNHDA, CDR2 SQIVND (reference sequence). The CDR3 region is CASSIGNSPLHF. CDR3 DNA: TGTGCCAGTAGTATCGGTAATTCACCCCTCCACTTT.

The V and J genes are TRBV15 and TRBJ2-5; 8 bases agree with TRBD1. This CDR3 comprises 15 residues. J gave up 0 bases and V 2 bases, and 2 bases lay outside the gene matches. From germline, CDR1 is LNHNV and CDR2 YYDKDF (reference sequence). CDR3 in DNA: TGTGCCACCAGCAGAAACAGGGGGAACCAAGAGACCCAGTACTTC. Its protein product is CATSRNRGNQETQYF.